This T cell receptor (beta chain) was recorded in a study of blood T cell repertoires in COVID-19. Whole-study context: Researchers got acute and convalescent COVID-19 samples from the United States, Italy and Spain. The cDNA or gDNA used as material had been derived from T cells, B-cell-depleted T cells, or PBMCs.

Using immunoSEQ multiplex PCR, the repertoire was profiled, and TCRdb retains in-frame clones only, with some absent. The data contain roughly 24,000 clones, 86% of them singletons. The CDR3 covers 15 residues. Trimming at V came to 3 bases and at J to 0 bases, leaving 4 bases not matched to a gene. Per germline, CDR1 SGHTA and CDR2 FQGNSA. Sequenced material: peripheral blood. The gene calls are TRBV7-2 and TRBJ2-7, with 8 bases identical to TRBD2. This receptor was identified in a woman older than 75 with acute or convalescent COVID-19. In DNA form, the CDR3 reads TGTGCCAGCAGCTTTAGCGGGGTTAGCTCCTACGAGCAGTACTTC. Amino acid sequence: CASSFSGVSSYEQYF.